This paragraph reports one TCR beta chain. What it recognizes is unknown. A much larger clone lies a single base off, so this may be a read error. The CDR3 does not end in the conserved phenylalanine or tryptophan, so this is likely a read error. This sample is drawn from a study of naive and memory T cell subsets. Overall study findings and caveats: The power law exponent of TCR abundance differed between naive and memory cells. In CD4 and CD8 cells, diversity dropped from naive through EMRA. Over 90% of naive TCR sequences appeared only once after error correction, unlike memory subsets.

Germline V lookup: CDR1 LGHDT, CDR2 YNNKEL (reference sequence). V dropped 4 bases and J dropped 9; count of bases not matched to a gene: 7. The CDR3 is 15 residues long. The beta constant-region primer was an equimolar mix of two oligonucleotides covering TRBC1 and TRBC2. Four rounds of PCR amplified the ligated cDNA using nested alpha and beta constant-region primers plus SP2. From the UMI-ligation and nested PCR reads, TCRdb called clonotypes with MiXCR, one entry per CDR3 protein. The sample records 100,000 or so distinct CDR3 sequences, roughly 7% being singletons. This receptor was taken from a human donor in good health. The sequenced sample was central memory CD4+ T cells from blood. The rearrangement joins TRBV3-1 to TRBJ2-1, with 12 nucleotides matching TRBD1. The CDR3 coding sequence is TGTGCCAGCAGCCTGGGACAGGGGGCGATAGGTGAGCAGTTCTCC. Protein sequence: CASSLGQGAIGEQFS.